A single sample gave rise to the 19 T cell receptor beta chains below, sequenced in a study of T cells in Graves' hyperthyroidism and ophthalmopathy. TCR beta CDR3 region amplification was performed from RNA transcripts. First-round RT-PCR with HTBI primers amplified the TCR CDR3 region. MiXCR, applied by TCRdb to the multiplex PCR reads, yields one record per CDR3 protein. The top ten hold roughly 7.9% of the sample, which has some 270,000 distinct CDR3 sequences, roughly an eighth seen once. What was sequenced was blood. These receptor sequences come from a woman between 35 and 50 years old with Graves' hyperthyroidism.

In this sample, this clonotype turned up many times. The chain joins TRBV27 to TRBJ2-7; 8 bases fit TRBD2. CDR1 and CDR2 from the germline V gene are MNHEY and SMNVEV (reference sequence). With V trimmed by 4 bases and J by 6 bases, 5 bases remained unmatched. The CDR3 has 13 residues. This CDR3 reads CASSSAGGSEQYF. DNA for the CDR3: TGTGCCAGCAGTTCCGCGGGGGGCAGCGAGCAGTACTTC.

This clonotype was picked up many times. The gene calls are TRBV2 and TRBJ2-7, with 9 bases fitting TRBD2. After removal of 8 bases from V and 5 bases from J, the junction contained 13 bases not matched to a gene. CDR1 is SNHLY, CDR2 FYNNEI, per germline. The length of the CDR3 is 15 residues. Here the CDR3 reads CASRPAGLARDEQYF. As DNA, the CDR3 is TGTGCCAGCCGGCCTGCAGGACTAGCGAGGGACGAGCAGTACTTC. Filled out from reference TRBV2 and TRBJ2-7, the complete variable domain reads EPEVTQTPSHQVTQMGQEVILRCVPISNHLYFYWYRQILGQKVEFLVSFYNNEISEKSEIFDDQFSVERPDGSNFTLKIRSTKLEDSAMYFCASRPAGLARDEQYFGPGTRLTVT.

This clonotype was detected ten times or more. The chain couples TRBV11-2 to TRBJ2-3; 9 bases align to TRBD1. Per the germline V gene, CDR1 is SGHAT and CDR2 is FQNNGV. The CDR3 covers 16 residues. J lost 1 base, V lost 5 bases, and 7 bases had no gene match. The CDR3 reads CASSERQGVGTDTQYF. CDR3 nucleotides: TGTGCCAGCAGCGAGCGACAGGGGGTCGGCACAGATACGCAGTATTTT.

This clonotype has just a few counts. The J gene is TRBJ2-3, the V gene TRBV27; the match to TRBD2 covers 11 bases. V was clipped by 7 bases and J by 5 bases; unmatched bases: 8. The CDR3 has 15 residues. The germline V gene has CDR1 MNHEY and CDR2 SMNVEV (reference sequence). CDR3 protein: CASTAGTSGRDTQYF. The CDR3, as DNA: TGTGCCAGCACCGCCGGGACTAGCGGAAGAGATACGCAGTATTTT.

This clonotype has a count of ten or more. CDR3 in amino acids: CSVARTGEGTEAFF. The CDR3 DNA follows: TGCAGCGTTGCCCGGACAGGGGAGGGCACTGAAGCTTTCTTT. The chain is built from TRBV29-1 and TRBJ1-1, with 9 bases lining up with TRBD1. The trim removed 4 bases at V and 4 bases at J, leaving 7 bases unmatched. CDR1 and CDR2 from the germline V gene are SQVTM and ANQGSEA. This CDR3 contains 14 residues.

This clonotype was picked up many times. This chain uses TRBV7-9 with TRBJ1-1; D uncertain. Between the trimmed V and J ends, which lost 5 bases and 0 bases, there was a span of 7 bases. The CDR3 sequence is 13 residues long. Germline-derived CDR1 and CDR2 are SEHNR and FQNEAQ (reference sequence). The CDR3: CASSQNMNTEAFF. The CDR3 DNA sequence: TGTGCCAGCAGCCAAAATATGAACACTGAAGCTTTCTTT.

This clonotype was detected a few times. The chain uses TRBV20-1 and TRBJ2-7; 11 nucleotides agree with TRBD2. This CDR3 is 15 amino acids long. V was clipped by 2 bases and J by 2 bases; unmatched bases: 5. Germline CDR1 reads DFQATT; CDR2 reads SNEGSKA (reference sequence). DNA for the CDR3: TGCAGTGCTAGAACTAGCGGGAGCTCTACCTACGAGCAGTACTTC. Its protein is CSARTSGSSTYEQYF.

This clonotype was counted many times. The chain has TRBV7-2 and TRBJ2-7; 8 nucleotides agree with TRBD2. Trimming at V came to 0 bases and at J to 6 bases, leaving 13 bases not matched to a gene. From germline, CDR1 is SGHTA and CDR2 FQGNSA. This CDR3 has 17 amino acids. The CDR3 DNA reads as TGTGCCAGCAGCTTAGCGTTAGAGCGGGAGACAAGGTGCGAGCAGTACTTC. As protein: CASSLALERETRCEQYF.

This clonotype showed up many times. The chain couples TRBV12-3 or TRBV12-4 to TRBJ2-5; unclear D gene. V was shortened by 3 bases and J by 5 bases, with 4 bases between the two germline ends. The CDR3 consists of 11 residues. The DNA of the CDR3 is TGTGCCAGCAGTTTCGGGGAGACCCAGTACTTC. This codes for CASSFGETQYF.

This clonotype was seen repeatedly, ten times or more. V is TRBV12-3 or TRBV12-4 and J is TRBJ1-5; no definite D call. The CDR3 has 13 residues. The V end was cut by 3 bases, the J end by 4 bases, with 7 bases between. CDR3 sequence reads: CASSFSRNQPQHF. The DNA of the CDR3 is TGTGCCAGCAGTTTTTCCCGAAATCAGCCCCAGCATTTT.

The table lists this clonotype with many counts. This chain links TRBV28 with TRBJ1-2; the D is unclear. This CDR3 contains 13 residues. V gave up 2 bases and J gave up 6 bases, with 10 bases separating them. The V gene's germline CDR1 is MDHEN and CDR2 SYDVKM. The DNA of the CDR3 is TGTGCCAGCAGTTTACAGGCTTGGGATGGCTACACCTTC. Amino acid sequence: CASSLQAWDGYTF.

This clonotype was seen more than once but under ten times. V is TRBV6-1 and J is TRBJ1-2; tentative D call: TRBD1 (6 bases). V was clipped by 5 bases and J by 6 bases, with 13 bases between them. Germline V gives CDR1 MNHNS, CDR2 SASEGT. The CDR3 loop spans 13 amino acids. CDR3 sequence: CASSRIGQNGYTF. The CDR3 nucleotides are TGTGCCAGCAGTCGAATAGGACAGAATGGCTACACCTTC.

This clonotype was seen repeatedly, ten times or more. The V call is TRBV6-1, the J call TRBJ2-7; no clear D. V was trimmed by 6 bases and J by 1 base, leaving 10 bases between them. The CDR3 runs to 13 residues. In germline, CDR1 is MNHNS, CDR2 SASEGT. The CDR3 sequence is CASRWSSSYEQYF. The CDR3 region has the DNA TGTGCCAGCAGGTGGTCTTCTTCCTACGAGCAGTACTTC.

The CDR3 DNA sequence: TGTGCCAGTAGGGAAAGAATGGGACTCCTTAGCAATCAGCCCCAGCATTTT. It codes for CASRERMGLLSNQPQHF. The rearrangement links TRBV19 to TRBJ1-5, with TRBD1 as a possible D gene (5 bases). Trimming left V 6 bases short and J 0 bases short, with 18 bases between. This CDR3 is 17 amino acids long. CDR1 is LNHDA, CDR2 SQIVND, per germline (reference sequence).

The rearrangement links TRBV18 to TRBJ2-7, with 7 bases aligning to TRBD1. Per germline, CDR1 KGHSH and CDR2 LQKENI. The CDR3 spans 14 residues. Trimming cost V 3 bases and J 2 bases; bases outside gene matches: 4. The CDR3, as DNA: TGTGCCAGCTCACCGGGACAGATTGCCTACGAGCAGTACTTC. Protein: CASSPGQIAYEQYF.

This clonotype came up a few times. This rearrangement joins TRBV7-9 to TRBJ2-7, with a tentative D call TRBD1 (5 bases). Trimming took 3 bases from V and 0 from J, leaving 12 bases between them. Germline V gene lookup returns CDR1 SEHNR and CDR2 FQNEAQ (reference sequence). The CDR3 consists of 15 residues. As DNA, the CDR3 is TGTGCCAGCAGCTTCTCAGGGCCTCTCTCCTACGAGCAGTACTTC. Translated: CASSFSGPLSYEQYF.

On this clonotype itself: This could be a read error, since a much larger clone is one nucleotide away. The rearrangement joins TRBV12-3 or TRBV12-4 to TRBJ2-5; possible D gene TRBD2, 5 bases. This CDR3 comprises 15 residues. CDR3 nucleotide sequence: TGTGCCAGCAGCAGCTGGACGGGAAGCCAAGAGACCCAGTGCTTC. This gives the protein CASSSWTGSQETQCF.

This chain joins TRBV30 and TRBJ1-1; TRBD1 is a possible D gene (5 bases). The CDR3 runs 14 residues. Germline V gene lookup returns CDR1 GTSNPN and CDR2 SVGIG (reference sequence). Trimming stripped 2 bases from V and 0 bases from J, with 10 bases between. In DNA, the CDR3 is TGTGCCTGGAGTAGGGACTATATGAACACTGAAGCTTTCTTT. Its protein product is CAWSRDYMNTEAFF.

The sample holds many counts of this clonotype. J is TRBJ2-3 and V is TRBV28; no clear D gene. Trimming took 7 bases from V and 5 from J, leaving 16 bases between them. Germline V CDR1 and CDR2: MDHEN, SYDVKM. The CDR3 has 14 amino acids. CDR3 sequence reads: CASNTRRARDTQYF. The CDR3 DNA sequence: TGTGCCAGCAACACCCGACGGGCCAGAGATACGCAGTATTTT.